What follows describes a single TCR beta chain. This sample was taken from a study of blood T cell repertoires in COVID-19. Turning to the study itself: Material from acute and convalescent COVID-19 was sourced from the United States, Italy and Spain. In each case, the material was cDNA or gDNA derived from T cells, B-cell-depleted T cells, or PBMCs.

The CDR3 contains 16 residues. The V gene lost 5 bases and the J gene lost 0 bases, with 15 bases spanning the gap. Germline CDR1 and CDR2: LNHDA and SQIVND (reference sequence). In the source study's methods: Reference gene primer amplification in the assay estimated nucleated cell counts. Repertoires were generated with immunoSEQ multiplex PCR, while TCRdb's copy carries only in-frame clones and drops some. For V, J and clone size, that table is used; D and trimming come from the DNA. This sample has 97,000 or so clones, with more than 85% found just once. The sequence derives from a man between 45 and 60 years old with active or convalescent COVID-19. Sequences were obtained from peripheral blood. This rearrangement joins TRBV19 to TRBJ2-3; D gene ambiguous. The CDR3 spells CASSPSNGASTDTQYF. The CDR3 region has the DNA TGTGCCAGTAGTCCCTCGAACGGTGCTAGCACAGATACGCAGTATTTT.